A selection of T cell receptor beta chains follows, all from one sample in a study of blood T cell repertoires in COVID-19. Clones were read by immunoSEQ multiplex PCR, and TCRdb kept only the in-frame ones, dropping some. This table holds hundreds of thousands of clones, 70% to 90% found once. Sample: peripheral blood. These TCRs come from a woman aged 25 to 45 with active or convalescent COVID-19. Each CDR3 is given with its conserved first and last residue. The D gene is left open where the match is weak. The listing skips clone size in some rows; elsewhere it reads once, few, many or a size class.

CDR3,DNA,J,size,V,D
CASSLFPGGNTIYF,TGTGCCAGCAGCTTATTTCCGGGAGGAAACACCATATATTTT,TRBJ1-3,once,TRBV7-8,.
CATTKGDGYTF,TGTGCCACCACCAAGGGGGATGGCTACACCTTC,TRBJ1-2,.,TRBV6-5,.
CASSASLGADGYEQYF,TGCGCCAGCAGCGCCTCTTTGGGGGCAGACGGTTACGAGCAGTACTTC,TRBJ2-7,.,TRBV5-1,.
CASSHGTSGSADTQYF,TGTGCCAGCAGCCATGGGACTAGCGGGAGTGCAGATACGCAGTATTTT,TRBJ2-3,once,TRBV3-1/TRBV3-2,TRBD2
CASKRQDYGYTF,TGTGCCAGTAAAAGACAGGACTATGGCTACACCTTC,TRBJ1-2,.,TRBV19,.
CATSREVWTGAIQTGELFF,TGTGCCACCAGCAGAGAAGTTTGGACAGGGGCGATCCAAACCGGGGAGCTGTTTTTT,TRBJ2-2,.,TRBV15,TRBD1
CASSSAALGGDGNEQFF,TGCGCCAGCAGCTCCGCTGCCCTAGGAGGTGACGGGAATGAGCAGTTCTTC,TRBJ2-1,.,TRBV5-1,.
CASSLELDDSYNSPLHF,TGTGCCAGCAGCTTGGAATTGGATGACAGCTATAATTCACCCCTCCACTTT,TRBJ1-6,.,TRBV5-5,.
CASSDQVYGYEQYF,TGTGCCAGCAGTGATCAGGTGTACGGATACGAGCAGTACTTC,TRBJ2-7,.,TRBV2,.
CASSKDRTSGSYEQYF,TGTGCCAGCAGTAAGGACCGGACTAGCGGCTCCTACGAGCAGTACTTC,TRBJ2-7,.,TRBV6-6,TRBD2
CASSQGRGRLGKLFF,TGTGCCAGCAGCCAAGGCAGGGGGCGTCTCGGGAAACTGTTTTTT,TRBJ1-4,.,TRBV5-8,TRBD1
CASSERGGLASHTQYF,TGTGCCAGCAGTGAACGAGGGGGACTAGCGAGCCATACGCAGTATTTT,TRBJ2-3,.,TRBV25-1,TRBD2
CASSNPRQGQPQHF,TGTGCCAGTAGTAACCCTAGACAGGGACAGCCCCAGCATTTT,TRBJ1-5,.,TRBV19,TRBD1
CASSSSQGYEQYF,TGTGCCAGCAGCTCCTCACAGGGCTACGAGCAGTACTTC,TRBJ2-7,.,TRBV5-4,.
CASSLGPGSYNEQFF,TGCGCCAGCAGCTTGGGGCCAGGGTCCTACAATGAGCAGTTCTTC,TRBJ2-1,.,TRBV5-1,.
CASSLTSGSNEQYF,TGTGCCAGCAGTTTGACTAGCGGGTCCAACGAGCAGTACTTC,TRBJ2-7,.,TRBV6-5,TRBD2
CASSLGTGGGNTEAFF,TGCGCCAGCAGCTTAGGCACAGGGGGTGGGAACACTGAAGCTTTCTTT,TRBJ1-1,.,TRBV5-1,TRBD1
CASSLAPRETQYF,TGTGCCAGCAGTTTAGCGCCTCGGGAGACCCAGTACTTC,TRBJ2-5,.,TRBV12-3/TRBV12-4,.
CASSLPAVSSGELFF,TGTGCCAGTAGCCTCCCGGCGGTATCCAGCGGGGAGCTGTTTTTT,TRBJ2-2,.,TRBV19,.
CASSQVAGSSYEQYF,TGCGCCAGCAGCCAAGTAGCGGGGAGCTCCTACGAGCAGTACTTC,TRBJ2-7,.,TRBV4-1,TRBD2
CASSFRGLAEAFF,TGTGCCAGCAGCTTCAGGGGGCTGGCTGAAGCTTTCTTT,TRBJ1-1,.,TRBV11-2,TRBD1
CASKGGEYGYTF,TGCGCCAGCAAGGGAGGGGAGTATGGCTACACCTTC,TRBJ1-2,.,TRBV5-1,.
CASSQTAFYEQYF,TGTGCCAGCAGCCAGACAGCTTTCTACGAGCAGTACTTC,TRBJ2-7,.,TRBV5-5,.
CASSYSVGGITGELFF,TGTGCCAGCAGTTACTCTGTGGGGGGAATAACCGGGGAGCTGTTTTTT,TRBJ2-2,.,TRBV6-5,.
CASSLLNEGRTEAFF,TGTGCCAGCAGCTTGCTAAATGAGGGCCGGACTGAAGCTTTCTTT,TRBJ1-1,.,TRBV5-6,.
CSVAWIGSEAFF,TGCAGCGTCGCCTGGATTGGGAGTGAAGCTTTCTTT,TRBJ1-1,.,TRBV29-1,.
CASSPLGLAGGSSYNEQFF,TGCGCCAGCAGCCCCCTTGGGCTAGCGGGGGGCAGCTCCTACAATGAGCAGTTCTTC,TRBJ2-1,.,TRBV4-1,TRBD2
CASSFEGSQPQHF,TGCGCCAGCAGCTTCGAGGGAAGCCAGCCCCAGCATTTT,TRBJ1-5,.,TRBV5-1,.
CASTPSAGTRYEQYF,TGTGCCAGCACCCCATCTGCGGGGACTAGATACGAGCAGTACTTC,TRBJ2-7,.,TRBV6-5,TRBD2
CASSFKQGMGNSPLHF,TGCGCCAGCAGCTTCAAACAGGGGATGGGGAATTCACCCCTCCACTTT,TRBJ1-6,few,TRBV5-1,TRBD1
CASTDRGSSGANVLTF,TGTGCCAGTACCGACAGGGGGTCCTCTGGGGCCAACGTCCTGACTTTC,TRBJ2-6,once,TRBV19,TRBD1
CASSFEGMNTEAFF,TGCGCCAGCAGCTTTGAGGGTATGAACACTGAAGCTTTCTTT,TRBJ1-1,few,TRBV5-1,.
CASRPDSSAATNEKLFF,TGTGCCAGCAGACCTGACAGTTCGGCTGCAACTAATGAAAAACTGTTTTTT,TRBJ1-4,.,TRBV2,.
CASSGHRSGLSSGANVLTF,TGCGCCAGCAGCGGACACCGATCGGGACTTAGCTCTGGGGCCAACGTCCTGACTTTC,TRBJ2-6,.,TRBV5-1,.
CASSQAGGSYEQYF,TGTGCCAGCAGCCAAGCGGGGGGGTCCTACGAGCAGTACTTC,TRBJ2-7,.,TRBV13,TRBD2
CASSEARLWESTDTQYF,TGTGCCAGCAGTGAAGCGCGTCTGTGGGAGAGCACAGATACGCAGTATTTT,TRBJ2-3,.,TRBV6-1,.
CASSESPLAAGYEQYF,TGTGCCAGCAGTGAATCGCCCCTGGCCGCGGGGTACGAGCAGTACTTC,TRBJ2-7,.,TRBV2,.
CASSPLTGAPTEAFF,TGTGCCAGTAGTCCTTTAACAGGGGCCCCCACTGAAGCTTTCTTT,TRBJ1-1,.,TRBV19,TRBD1
CASSYGAGPGGAFF,TGTGCCAGCAGTTACGGGGCAGGGCCGGGGGGAGCTTTCTTT,TRBJ1-1,.,TRBV6-2/TRBV6-3,.
CASSFDEVNGYTF,TGTGCCAGCAGTTTCGACGAGGTTAATGGCTACACCTTC,TRBJ1-2,.,TRBV6-5,.
CSGRTSGSYEQYF,TGCAGCGGGAGGACTAGCGGGAGCTACGAGCAGTACTTC,TRBJ2-7,.,TRBV29-1,TRBD2